This T cell receptor (beta chain) was recovered during a study of T cell changes during pregnancy in multiple sclerosis. This CDR3 comprises 10 residues. CDR1 is SQVTM and CDR2 is ANQGSEA in the germline V gene. Deletions cut 3 bases from V and 9 bases from J, with 8 bases between. Sequencing was performed with immunoSEQ multiplex PCR; in TCRdb, only in-frame clones are kept and a portion is missing. The sample has around 34,000 clones; roughly 93% are singletons. J is TRBJ1-2 and V is TRBV29-1; D is possibly TRBD1 (5 bases). The receptor was isolated from a female donor with multiple sclerosis, enrolled in a pregnancy study. The material sequenced was CD4+ T cells from peripheral blood mononuclear cells, taken in the second trimester of pregnancy. Written as DNA, the CDR3 is TGCAGCGTTGATGGGGGGAGCTACACCTTC. Translated: CSVDGGSYTF.